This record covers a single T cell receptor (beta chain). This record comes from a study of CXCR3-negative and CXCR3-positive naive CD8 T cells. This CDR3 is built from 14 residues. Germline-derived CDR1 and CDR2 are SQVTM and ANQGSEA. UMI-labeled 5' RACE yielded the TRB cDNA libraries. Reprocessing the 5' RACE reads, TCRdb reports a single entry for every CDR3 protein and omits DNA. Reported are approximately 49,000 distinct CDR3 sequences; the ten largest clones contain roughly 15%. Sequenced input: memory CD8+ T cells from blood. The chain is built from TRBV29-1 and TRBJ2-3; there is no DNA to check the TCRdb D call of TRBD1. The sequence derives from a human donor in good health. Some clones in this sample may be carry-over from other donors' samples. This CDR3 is CSVEDGGRTDTQYF.